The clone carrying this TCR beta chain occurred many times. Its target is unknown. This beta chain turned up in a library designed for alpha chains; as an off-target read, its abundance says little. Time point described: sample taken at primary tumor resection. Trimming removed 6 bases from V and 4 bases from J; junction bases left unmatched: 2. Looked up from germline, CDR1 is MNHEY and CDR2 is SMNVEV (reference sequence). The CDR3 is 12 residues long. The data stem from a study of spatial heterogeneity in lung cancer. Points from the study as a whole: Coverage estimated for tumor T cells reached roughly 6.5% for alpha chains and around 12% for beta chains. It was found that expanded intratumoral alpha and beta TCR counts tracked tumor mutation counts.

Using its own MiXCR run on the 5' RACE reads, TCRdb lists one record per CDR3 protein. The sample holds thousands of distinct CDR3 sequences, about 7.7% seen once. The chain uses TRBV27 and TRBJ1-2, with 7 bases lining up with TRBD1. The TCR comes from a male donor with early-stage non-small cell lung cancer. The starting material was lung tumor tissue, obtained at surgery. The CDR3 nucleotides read TGTGCCAGCAGAAACAGGGGCTATGGCTACACCTTC. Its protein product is CASRNRGYGYTF.